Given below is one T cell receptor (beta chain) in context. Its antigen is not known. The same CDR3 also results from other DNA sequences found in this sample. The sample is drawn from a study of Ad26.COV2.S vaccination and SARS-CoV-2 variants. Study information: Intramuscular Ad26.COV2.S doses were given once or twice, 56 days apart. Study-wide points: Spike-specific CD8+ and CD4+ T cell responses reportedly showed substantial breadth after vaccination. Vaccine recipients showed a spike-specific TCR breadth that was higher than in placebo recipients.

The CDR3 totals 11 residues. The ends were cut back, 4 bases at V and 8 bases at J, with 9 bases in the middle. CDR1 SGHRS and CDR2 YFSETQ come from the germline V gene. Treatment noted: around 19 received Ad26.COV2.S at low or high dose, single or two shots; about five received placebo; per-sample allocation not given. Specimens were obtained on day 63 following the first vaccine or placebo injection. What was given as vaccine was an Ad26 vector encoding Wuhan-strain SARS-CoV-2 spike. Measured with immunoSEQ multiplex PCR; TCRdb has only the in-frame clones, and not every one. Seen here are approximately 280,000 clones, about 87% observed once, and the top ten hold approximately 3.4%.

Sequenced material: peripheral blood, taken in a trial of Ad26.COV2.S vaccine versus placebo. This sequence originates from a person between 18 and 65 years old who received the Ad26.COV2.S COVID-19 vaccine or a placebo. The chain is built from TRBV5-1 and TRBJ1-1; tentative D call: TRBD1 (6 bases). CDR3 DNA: TGCGCCAGCAGCCTCGGGACAGAAGCTTTCTTT. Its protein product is CASSLGTEAFF. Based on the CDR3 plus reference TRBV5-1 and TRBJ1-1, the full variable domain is KAGVTQTPRYLIKTRGQQVTLSCSPISGHRSVSWYQQTPGQGLQFLFEYFSETQRNKGNFPGRFSGRQFSNSRSEMNVSTLELGDSALYLCASSLGTEAFFGQGTRLTVV.